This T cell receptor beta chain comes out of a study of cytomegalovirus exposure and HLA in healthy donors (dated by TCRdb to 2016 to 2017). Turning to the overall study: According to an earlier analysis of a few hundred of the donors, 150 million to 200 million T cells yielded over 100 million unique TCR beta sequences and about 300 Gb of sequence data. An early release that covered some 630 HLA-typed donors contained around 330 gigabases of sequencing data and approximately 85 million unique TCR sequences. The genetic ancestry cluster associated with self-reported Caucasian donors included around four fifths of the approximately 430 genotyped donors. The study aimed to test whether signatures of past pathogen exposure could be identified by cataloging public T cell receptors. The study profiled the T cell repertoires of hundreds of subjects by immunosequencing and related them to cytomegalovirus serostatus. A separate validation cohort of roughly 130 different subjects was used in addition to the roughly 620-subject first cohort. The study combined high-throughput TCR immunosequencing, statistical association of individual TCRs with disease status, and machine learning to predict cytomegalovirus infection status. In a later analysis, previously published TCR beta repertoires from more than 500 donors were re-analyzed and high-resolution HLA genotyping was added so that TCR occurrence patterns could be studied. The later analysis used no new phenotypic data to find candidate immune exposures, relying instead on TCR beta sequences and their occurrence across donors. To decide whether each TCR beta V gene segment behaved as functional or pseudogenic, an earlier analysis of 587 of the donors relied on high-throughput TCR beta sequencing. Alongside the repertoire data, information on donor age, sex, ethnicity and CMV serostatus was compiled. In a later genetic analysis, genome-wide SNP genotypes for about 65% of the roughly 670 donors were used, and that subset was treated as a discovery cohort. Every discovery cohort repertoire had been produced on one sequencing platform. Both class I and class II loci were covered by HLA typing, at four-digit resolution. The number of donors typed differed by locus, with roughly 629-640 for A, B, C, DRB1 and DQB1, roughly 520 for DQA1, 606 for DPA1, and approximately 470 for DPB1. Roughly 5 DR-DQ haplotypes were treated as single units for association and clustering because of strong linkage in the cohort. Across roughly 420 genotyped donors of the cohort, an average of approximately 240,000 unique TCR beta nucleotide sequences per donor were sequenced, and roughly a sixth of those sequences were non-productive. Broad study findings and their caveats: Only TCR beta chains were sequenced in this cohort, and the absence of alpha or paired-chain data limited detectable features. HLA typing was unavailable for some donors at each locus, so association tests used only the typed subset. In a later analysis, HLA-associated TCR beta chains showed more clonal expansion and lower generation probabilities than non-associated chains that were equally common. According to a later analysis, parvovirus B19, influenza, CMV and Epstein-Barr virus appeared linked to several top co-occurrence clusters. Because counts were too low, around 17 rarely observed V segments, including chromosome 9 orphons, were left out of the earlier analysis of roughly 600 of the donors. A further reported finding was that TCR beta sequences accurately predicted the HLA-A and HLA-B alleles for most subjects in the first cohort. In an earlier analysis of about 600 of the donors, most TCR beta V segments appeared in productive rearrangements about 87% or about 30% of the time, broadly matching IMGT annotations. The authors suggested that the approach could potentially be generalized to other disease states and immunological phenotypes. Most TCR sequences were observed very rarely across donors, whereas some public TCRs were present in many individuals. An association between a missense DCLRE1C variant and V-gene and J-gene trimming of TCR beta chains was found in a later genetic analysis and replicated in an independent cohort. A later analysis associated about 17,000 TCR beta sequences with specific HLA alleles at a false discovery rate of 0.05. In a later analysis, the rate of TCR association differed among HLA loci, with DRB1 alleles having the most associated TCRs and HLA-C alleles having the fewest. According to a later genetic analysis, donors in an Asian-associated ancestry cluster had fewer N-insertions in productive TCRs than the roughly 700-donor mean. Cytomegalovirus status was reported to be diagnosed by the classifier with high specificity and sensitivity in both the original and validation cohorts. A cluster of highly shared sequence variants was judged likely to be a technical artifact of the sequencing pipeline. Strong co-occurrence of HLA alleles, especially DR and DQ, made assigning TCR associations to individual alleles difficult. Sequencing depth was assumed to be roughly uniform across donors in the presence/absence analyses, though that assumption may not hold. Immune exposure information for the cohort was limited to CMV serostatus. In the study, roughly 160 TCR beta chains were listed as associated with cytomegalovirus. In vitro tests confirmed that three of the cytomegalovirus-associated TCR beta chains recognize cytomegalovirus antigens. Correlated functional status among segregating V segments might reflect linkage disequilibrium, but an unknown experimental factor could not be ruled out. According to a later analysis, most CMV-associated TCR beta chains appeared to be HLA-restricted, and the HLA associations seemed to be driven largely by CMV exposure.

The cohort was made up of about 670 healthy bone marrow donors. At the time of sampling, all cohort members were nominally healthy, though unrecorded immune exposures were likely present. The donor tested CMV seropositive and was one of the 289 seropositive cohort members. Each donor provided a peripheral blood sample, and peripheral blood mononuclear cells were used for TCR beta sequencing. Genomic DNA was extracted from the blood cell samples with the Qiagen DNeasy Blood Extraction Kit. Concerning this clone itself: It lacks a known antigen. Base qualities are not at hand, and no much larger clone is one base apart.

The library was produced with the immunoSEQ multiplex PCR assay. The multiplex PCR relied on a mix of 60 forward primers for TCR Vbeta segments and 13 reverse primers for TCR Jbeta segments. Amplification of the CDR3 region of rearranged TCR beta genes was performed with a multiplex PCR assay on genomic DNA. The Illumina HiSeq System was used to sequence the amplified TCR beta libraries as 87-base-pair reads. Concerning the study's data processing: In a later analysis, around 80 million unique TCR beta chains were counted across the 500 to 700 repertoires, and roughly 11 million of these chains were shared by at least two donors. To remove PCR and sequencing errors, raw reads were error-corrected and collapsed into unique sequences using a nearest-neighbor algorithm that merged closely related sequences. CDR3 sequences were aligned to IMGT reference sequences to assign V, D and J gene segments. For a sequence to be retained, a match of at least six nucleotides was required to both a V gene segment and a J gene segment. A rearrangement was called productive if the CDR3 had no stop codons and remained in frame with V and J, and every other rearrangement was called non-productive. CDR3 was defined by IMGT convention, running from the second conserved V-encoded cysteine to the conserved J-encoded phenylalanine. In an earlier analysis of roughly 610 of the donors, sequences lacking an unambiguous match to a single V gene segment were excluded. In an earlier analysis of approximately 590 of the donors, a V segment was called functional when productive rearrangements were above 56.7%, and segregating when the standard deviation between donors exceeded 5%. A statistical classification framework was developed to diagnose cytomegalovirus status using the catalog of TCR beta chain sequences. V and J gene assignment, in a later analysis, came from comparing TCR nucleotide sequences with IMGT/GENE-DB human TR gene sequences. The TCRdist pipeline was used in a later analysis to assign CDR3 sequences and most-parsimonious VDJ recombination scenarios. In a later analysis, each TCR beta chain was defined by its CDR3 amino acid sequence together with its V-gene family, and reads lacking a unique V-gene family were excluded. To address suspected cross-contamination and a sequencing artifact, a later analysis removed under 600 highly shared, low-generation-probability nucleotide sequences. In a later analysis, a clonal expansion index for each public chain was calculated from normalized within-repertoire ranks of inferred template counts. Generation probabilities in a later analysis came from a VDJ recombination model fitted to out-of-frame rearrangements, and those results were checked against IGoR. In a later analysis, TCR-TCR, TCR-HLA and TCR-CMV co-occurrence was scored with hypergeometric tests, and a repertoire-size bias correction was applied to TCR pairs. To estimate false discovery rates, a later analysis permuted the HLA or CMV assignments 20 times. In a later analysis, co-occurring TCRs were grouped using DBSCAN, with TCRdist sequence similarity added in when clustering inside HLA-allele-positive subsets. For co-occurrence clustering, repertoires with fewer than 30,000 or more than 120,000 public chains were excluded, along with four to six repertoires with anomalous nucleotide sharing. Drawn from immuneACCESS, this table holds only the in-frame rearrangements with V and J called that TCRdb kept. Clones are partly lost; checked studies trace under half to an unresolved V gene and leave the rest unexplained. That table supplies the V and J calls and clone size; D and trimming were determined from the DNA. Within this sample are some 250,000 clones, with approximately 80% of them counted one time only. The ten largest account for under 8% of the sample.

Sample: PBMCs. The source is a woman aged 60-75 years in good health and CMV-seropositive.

The CDR3 region: CASSFRDRGNEQYF. The sequenced DNA is TGTGCCAGCAGCTTCCGGGACAGGGGAAACGAGCAGTACTTC. The sequence joins TRBV11-2 to TRBJ2-7; 10 bases in the middle match TRBD1. The CDR3 runs 14 residues from the cysteine to the phenylalanine. Just the 42-base CDR3 DNA is kept, in frame starting at base 1. The V end gives up 3 bases and the J end 5 bases, leaving 4 bases in the junction not matched to a gene. From the germline V gene, CDR1 is SGHAT and CDR2 is FQNNGV.